The clone carrying this T cell receptor beta chain was found many times. The data derive from a study of spatial heterogeneity in lung cancer. Overall study context: Available PBMC from follow-up, collected a median of around two years after resection, underwent sequencing.

Time point noted: blood at routine non-recurrence follow-up after resection. Unsorted whole RNA samples from tumor, nontumor lung or frozen PBMC were sequenced. Each molecule of TCR cDNA was tagged with one unique molecular identifier. TCRdb used MiXCR to reprocess the 5' RACE reads, holding one entry per CDR3 protein. This sample yields around 47,000 distinct CDR3 sequences, of which 7.4% are seen a single time; 35% belongs to the top ten. Trimming cost V 5 bases and J 5 bases, with 6 bases left between them. The germline gives CDR1 SGHAT, CDR2 FQNNGV. The CDR3 loop spans 11 amino acids. The sample here was PBMCs, taken at follow-up. The TCR sequence derives from a female donor with early-stage non-small cell lung cancer. This chain uses TRBV11-2 with TRBJ2-5; D call uncertain. CDR3 nucleotides: TGTGCCAGCAGCCCTCAGGAGACCCAGTACTTC. Translating it yields CASSPQETQYF.